A selection of T cell receptor beta chains follows, all from one sample in a study of glioma-infiltrating T cells. TCRdb reprocessed the multiplex PCR reads via MiXCR and lists one record per CDR3 protein. The table records 150,000 to 200,000 distinct CDR3 sequences, roughly a third of them present only once. Material for sequencing was glioma tissue, nonneoplastic brain tissue, or PBMCs (not recorded which). These receptors all come from a human donor with low-grade glioma or glioblastoma, undergoing nonglioma brain surgery, or in good health (not recorded which). CDR3s include the opening cysteine and the closing phenylalanine or tryptophan. D genes are given only for firm matches. Rows may omit the clone size; those that give it use once, few, many or a size class.

- TRBJ1-1 many TRBV7-8 TGTGCCAGCAGCTTATTCTCCGGCGGAGCTTTCTTT CASSLFSGGAFF
- TRBJ2-3 - TRBV5-1 TGTGCCAGCAGCCATTTCTCCCCCAGCACAGATACGCAGTATTTT CASSHFSPSTDTQYF
TRBD2 TRBJ2-7 - TRBV29-1 TGCAGCGCTTCACTAGCGGGAGGATCCTACGAGCAGTACTTC CSASLAGGSYEQYF
TRBD1 TRBJ1-2 many TRBV4-1 TGCGCCAGCAGCCAACCCCTATCCGGGGGGACAGGGTATGGCTACACCTTC CASSQPLSGGTGYGYTF
TRBD2 TRBJ2-7 - TRBV11-2 TGTGCCAGCAGCTCGACCGGGACTAGGTCTTATAGGGAGCAGTACTTC CASSSTGTRSYREQYF
- TRBJ1-5 - TRBV15 TGTGCCACCAGCAGGGGTCATCAGCCCCAGCATTTT CATSRGHQPQHF
- TRBJ1-3 few TRBV19 TGTGCCAGTAGTATCTCAGCCCTCTCTGGAAACACCATATATTTT CASSISALSGNTIYF
- TRBJ2-3 many TRBV28 TGTGCCAGCAGTGGGGTAACTCCTGGGACAGATACGCAGTATTTT CASSGVTPGTDTQYF
TRBD1 TRBJ2-7 few TRBV7-2 TGTGCCAGCAGGATCGGACAGGGGGCCTACGAGCAGTACTTC CASRIGQGAYEQYF
- TRBJ2-7 many TRBV20-1 TGCAGTGCTAGAGGATTGACGGAGAGCTCCTACGAGCAGTACTTC CSARGLTESSYEQYF
- TRBJ1-6 - TRBV4-1 TGCGCCAGCAGCCAGGGACAATTCTATAATTCACCCCTCCACTTT CASSQGQFYNSPLHF
- TRBJ2-3 many TRBV29-1 TGCAGCGCTTCCGACAGGCCCCCAGATACGCAGTATTTT CSASDRPPDTQYF
TRBD1 TRBJ1-1 many TRBV27 TGTGCCAGCAGTTTGGGACAGACCAACACTGAAGCTTTCTTT CASSLGQTNTEAFF
TRBD1 TRBJ1-1 - TRBV2 TGTGCCAGCAGCAGGGGGATGAACACTGAAGGTTTCTTT CASSRGMNTEGFF
- TRBJ1-2 many TRBV5-4 TGTGCCAGCAGCTTGGCGGGAAATAACTATGGCTACACCTTC CASSLAGNNYGYTF
- TRBJ2-7 many TRBV28 TGTGCCAGCAGTTTAGACAGGACCTACGAGCAGTACTTC CASSLDRTYEQYF
TRBD2 TRBJ2-3 many TRBV20-1 TGCAGTGCTACCGGACTAGCGGGCCCAAAAGATACGCAGTATTTT CSATGLAGPKDTQYF
TRBD1 TRBJ2-3 many TRBV4-1 TGCGCCAGCAGCCAACCTATGACAGGGTTAATTGTCCAGGATACGCAGTATTTT CASSQPMTGLIVQDTQYF
- TRBJ1-6 many TRBV7-9 TGTGCCAGCAGCTTAGTTTCAATCGCTAATTCACCCCTCCACTTT CASSLVSIANSPLHF
TRBD2 TRBJ2-3 few TRBV20-1 TGCAGTGCCCTCCCAGCGGGAGGGGGGGGGCAGACAGATACGCAGTATTTT CSALPAGGGGQTDTQYF
- TRBJ2-7 - TRBV29-1 TGCAGCCTCATGGGGTCCCACGAGCAGTACTTC CSLMGSHEQYF
- TRBJ2-7 many TRBV15 TGTGCCACCAGCATAACGGGCAGAGTCTACGAGCAGTACTTC CATSITGRVYEQYF
TRBD2 TRBJ2-3 many TRBV28 TGTGCCAGCAGACGGACTAGCGGGAGATTAGATACGCAGTATTTT CASRRTSGRLDTQYF
TRBD2 TRBJ2-7 many TRBV7-9 TGTGCCAGCAGCGAGACTAGCGGGAGAAGCGAGCAGTACTTC CASSETSGRSEQYF
- TRBJ2-1 many TRBV4-2 TGTGCCAGCAGCCCCGAAGGAACGTCCTACAATGAGCAGTTCTTC CASSPEGTSYNEQFF
TRBD2 TRBJ2-7 few TRBV4-2 TGTGCCAGCAGCCAGGAGTTAGCGGGAGGGACCTACGAGCAGTACTTC CASSQELAGGTYEQYF
TRBD2 TRBJ2-5 many TRBV20-1 TGCAGTGCTGACGGACTAGCGGGAGTAGAGACCCAGTACTTC CSADGLAGVETQYF
TRBD1 TRBJ2-1 many TRBV6-2/TRBV6-3 TGTGCCAGCACCCCCGCCAAGGGACAGGGGAACAATGAGCAGTTCTTC CASTPAKGQGNNEQFF
- TRBJ2-3 many TRBV3-1 TGTGCCAGCAGCCAGGAACCATCCACAGATACGCAGTATTTT CASSQEPSTDTQYF
TRBD2 TRBJ2-5 many TRBV20-1 TGCAGTGCAACACCAGTAGCGGGAGGGGAAAAGACCCAGTACTTC CSATPVAGGEKTQYF
- TRBJ2-3 - TRBV27 TGCGCCAGCAGTTCGCTAGTAAATCCGGTACATACGCAGTATTTT CASSSLVNPVHTQYF
- TRBJ2-3 many TRBV29-1 TGCAGCTATCTAGCGTACAGCACAGATACGCAGTATTTT CSYLAYSTDTQYF
- TRBJ1-2 - TRBV4-1 TGCGCCAGCAGTCCCCAGTACGGTATCTATGGCTACACCTTC CASSPQYGIYGYTF
- TRBJ2-1 many TRBV7-2 TGTGCCAGCAGCACCGGGACCCTTTACAATGAGCAGTTCTTC CASSTGTLYNEQFF
TRBD1 TRBJ1-5 many TRBV28 TGTGCCAGCAGTTTAGGGACAGGGGGCTATCAGCCCCAGCATTTT CASSLGTGGYQPQHF
- TRBJ2-1 - TRBV9 TGTGCCAGCAGCGTAGGACAGAGAGGGAACAATGAGCAGTTCTTC CASSVGQRGNNEQFF
- TRBJ2-3 many TRBV5-1 TGTGCCAGCAGCTTAGTAGCAGATACGCAGTATTTT CASSLVADTQYF
TRBD1 TRBJ2-7 many TRBV6-6 TGTGCCAGCAGTTACTCGGGGACAGGGGACGGGGGCCTCCTTTGGCAGTACTTC CASSYSGTGDGGLLWQYF
TRBD2 TRBJ2-7 many TRBV7-2 TGTGCCAGCAGCCCGGACAGGGCGGCTAGCGGGAGAGGCGAGCAGTACTTC CASSPDRAASGRGEQYF
- TRBJ1-2 many TRBV5-4 TGTGCCAGCAGCTTGTCGTTGGGAACGGACTATGGCTACACCTTC CASSLSLGTDYGYTF
TRBD1 TRBJ2-2 - TRBV7-9 TGTGCCAGCAGTTCGACGGACAGGGCTACCGGGGAGCTGTTTTTT CASSSTDRATGELFF
TRBD2 TRBJ2-5 few TRBV5-1 TGCGCCAGCAGCTTGGCAGGGGTAGCGGGAGGTGAGACCCAGTACTTC CASSLAGVAGGETQYF
- TRBJ1-6 many TRBV19 TGTGCCAGTAATGAGCTGCAGAATAATTCACCCCTCCACTTT CASNELQNNSPLHF
TRBD2 TRBJ2-7 - TRBV27 TGTGCCAGCAGCATTGGGACTAGCGGGAGTATATACGAGCAGTACTTC CASSIGTSGSIYEQYF
TRBD2 TRBJ2-1 - TRBV7-9 TGTGCCAGCAGCTTAGCGAGAGGGACTAGCCCCTCCTACAATGAGCAGTTCTTC CASSLARGTSPSYNEQFF
TRBD1 TRBJ2-7 many TRBV20-1 TGCAGTGCTAGAGGACCTATAGGGACAGGGGGGTTCTTTCGGTCCTACGAGCAGTACTTC CSARGPIGTGGFFRSYEQYF
TRBD2 TRBJ2-7 many TRBV7-2 TGTGCCAGCAGCTTACCTAGCGGCTACGAGCAGTACTTC CASSLPSGYEQYF
- TRBJ2-3 - TRBV20-1 TGCAGTGCTAGAGTCCAGGGTGGCACAGATACGCAGTATTTT CSARVQGGTDTQYF
- TRBJ1-1 - TRBV9 TGTGCCAGCAGCGTAGATGGGGGGGACACTGAAGCTTTCTTT CASSVDGGDTEAFF
TRBD2 TRBJ2-1 many TRBV6-1 TGTGCCAGCAGATTAGCGGGAGGGGGGAATGAGCAGTTCTTC CASRLAGGGNEQFF
TRBD1 TRBJ1-2 few TRBV19 TGTGCCAGTAGGGCCCGGGGACAGAACTATGGCTACACCTTC CASRARGQNYGYTF
- TRBJ2-3 few TRBV29-1 TGCAGCGTTGACGGCGGTTGGGGTACAGATACGCAGTATTTT CSVDGGWGTDTQYF
- TRBJ2-7 few TRBV7-4 TGTGCCAGCAGCTTGGCCGGGACAACTATGTACGAGCAGTACTTC CASSLAGTTMYEQYF
- TRBJ2-1 many TRBV27 TGTGCCAGCAGTCATAGCTTTGGGGGGTGGGGCAATGAGCAGTTCTTC CASSHSFGGWGNEQFF